Presented here are 16 T cell receptor beta chains from one specimen sequenced in a study of blood T cell repertoires in COVID-19 (dated by TCRdb to about 2020). The protocol used for the library was the immunoSEQ multiplex PCR assay. Entries here come from immuneACCESS through TCRdb and include only in-frame sequences with V and J called. Some clones fail to appear in such tables; in the studies checked, an unresolved V gene covers under half of the shortfall, and the cause of the remainder is unknown. Present in this sample are fewer than 110,000 clones, 70% to 90% of which were seen just once. Approximately 3% of the sample is taken by the ten largest. The sequenced sample consisted of peripheral blood. Source of these receptors: a man between 45 and 60 years old in a cohort sampled during active COVID-19.

The rearrangement joins TRBV3-1 (or the pseudogene TRBV3-2) to TRBJ2-7; 15 nucleotides match TRBD2. Germline values: CDR1 LGHDT, CDR2 YNNKEL (reference sequence). J gave up 2 bases and V 4 bases, and 9 bases lay outside the gene matches. The CDR3 loop spans 18 amino acids. The CDR3 sequence is CASSPGLAGGPVPYEQYF. The CDR3 DNA reads TGTGCCAGCAGCCCCGGACTAGCGGGGGGGCCGGTCCCCTACGAGCAGTACTTC.

The chain links TRBV3-1 (or the pseudogene TRBV3-2) to TRBJ2-7; TRBD2 matches at 8 bases. J was trimmed by 5 bases and V by 0 bases; bases with no gene match: 6. There are 15 residues in the CDR3. Germline V gene data show CDR1 as LGHDT and CDR2 as YNNKEL (reference sequence). CDR3 loop: CASSQDTGGSHEQYF. The CDR3 DNA reads as TGTGCCAGCAGCCAAGATACGGGGGGGTCTCACGAGCAGTACTTC.

This chain links TRBV20-1 with TRBJ1-5; D is unclear. V was pared by 4 bases and J by 0 bases, with 10 bases between. The CDR3 sequence is 14 residues long. Germline CDR1 is DFQATT and CDR2 is SNEGSKA (reference sequence). The CDR3: CSANDRHSNQPQHF. Written as DNA, the CDR3 is TGCAGTGCTAATGACCGACATAGCAATCAGCCCCAGCATTTT.

J is TRBJ2-2 and V is TRBV28; TRBD1 matches at 8 bases. The CDR3 is made up of 15 amino acids. The germline CDR1 and CDR2 sequences are MDHEN and SYDVKM. V lost 5 bases to trimming and J lost 6 bases; unmatched junction nucleotides: 8. The CDR3 nucleotides read TGTGCCAGCAGTCGGACAGGGCTGAGGTCCGGGGAGCTGTTTTTT. Its translation: CASSRTGLRSGELFF.

Written as DNA, the CDR3 is TGTGCCAGCAGTGACTCGACTAGCGGGGGGGATGAGCAGTTCTTC. Encoded protein: CASSDSTSGGDEQFF. The chain links TRBV6-4 to TRBJ2-1, with 14 bases aligning to TRBD2. Germline-derived CDR1 and CDR2 are MRHNA and SNTAGT. CDR3 size: 15 residues. The V and J ends lost 0 bases and 8 bases, in that order; junction bases with no gene match: 0.

This clone has just one count. CDR3 region: CASRGGQFTGANVLTF. CDR3 bases: TGTGCCAGTAGAGGGGGACAGTTTACTGGGGCCAACGTCCTGACTTTC. The gene calls are TRBV19 and TRBJ2-6; 7 bases agree with TRBD1. The length of the CDR3 is 16 residues. Germline CDR1 is LNHDA and CDR2 is SQIVND (reference sequence). V dropped 6 bases and J dropped 2; count of bases not matched to a gene: 7. The variable domain in full, with the rest retrieved from reference TRBV19 and TRBJ2-6, is DGGITQSPKYLFRKEGQNVTLSCEQNLNHDAMYWYRQDPGQGLRLIYYSQIVNDFQKGDIAEGYSVSREKKESFPLTVTSAQKNPTAFYLCASRGGQFTGANVLTFGAGSRLTVL.

This clone was recorded only once. The rearrangement links TRBV25-1 to TRBJ1-6; no reliable D call. V lost 4 bases and J lost 3, with 7 bases in between. This CDR3 is built from 14 residues. CDR1 MGHDK and CDR2 SYGVNS come from the germline V gene. The CDR3 DNA reads as TGTGCCAGCAGTGTCCCCGGCTATAATTCACCCCTCCACTTT. This sequence encodes CASSVPGYNSPLHF.

V usage is TRBV2 and J usage is TRBJ2-1; D might be TRBD2 (7 bases). Per germline, CDR1 SNHLY and CDR2 FYNNEI. This CDR3 has 13 amino acids. The germline V and J ends were trimmed by 11 bases and 9 bases, with 20 bases remaining between them. This CDR3 is CAGTLGGAGEQFF. The CDR3 coding sequence is TGTGCCGGGACCTTAGGGGGGGCCGGTGAGCAGTTCTTC.

The chain recombines TRBV19 with TRBJ1-1; 12 bases align to TRBD1. The CDR3 totals 14 residues. Germline CDR1 and CDR2: LNHDA and SQIVND (reference sequence). With 10 bases clipped from V and 0 bases from J, the junction kept 3 bases outside the gene matches. Written as DNA, the CDR3 is TGTGCCACCGGGACAGGGGGCCTGAACACTGAAGCTTTCTTT. Its translation: CATGTGGLNTEAFF.

V is TRBV11-2 and J is TRBJ1-6, with D possibly matching TRBD1 (5 bases). The CDR3 sequence is 14 residues long. Germline lookup yields CDR1 SGHAT and CDR2 FQNNGV. Deletions cut 3 bases from V and 7 bases from J, with 10 bases between. CDR3 loop: CASSLLAGNSPLHF. DNA of the CDR3: TGTGCCAGCAGCTTGTTGGCAGGGAATTCACCCCTCCACTTT.

The sample holds a few counts of this clone. The chain is built from TRBV7-2 and TRBJ1-1; D gene ambiguous. Per germline, CDR1 SGHTA and CDR2 FQGNSA. The CDR3 runs to 14 residues. Trimming left V 10 bases short and J 5 bases short, with 20 bases between. The CDR3 sequence: CATRRGGMGTEAFF. CDR3 coding DNA: TGTGCCACCCGTCGGGGAGGAATGGGTACTGAAGCTTTCTTT.

The CDR3 is CASSPEPPPSAYEQYF. For the CDR3, the DNA is TGCGCCAGCAGCCCCGAACCCCCCCCTAGTGCCTACGAGCAGTACTTC. The chain is built from TRBV4-3 and TRBJ2-7; D gene uncertain. Trimming stripped 4 bases from V and 2 bases from J, with 18 bases between. Looked up from germline, CDR1 is LGHNA and CDR2 is YSLEER. This CDR3 has 16 residues.

This rearrangement joins TRBV18 to TRBJ1-1; D unresolved. The CDR3 covers 16 residues. CDR1 KGHSH and CDR2 LQKENI come from the germline V gene. Trimming left V 0 bases short and J 0 bases short, with 11 bases between. CDR3 region: CASSPPGGSLNTEAFF. DNA for the CDR3: TGTGCCAGCTCACCACCCGGTGGGAGCTTGAACACTGAAGCTTTCTTT.

Here the CDR3 reads CASSPQGGAGELFF. The CDR3 coding sequence is TGTGCCAGCAGCCCTCAGGGGGGTGCCGGGGAGCTGTTTTTT. The chain uses TRBV11-2 and TRBJ2-2; D is possibly TRBD1 (7 bases). V shed 5 bases and J shed 6 bases, with 13 bases lying between them. The CDR3 has 14 amino acids. Germline V lookup: CDR1 SGHAT, CDR2 FQNNGV. Combining the CDR3 with reference TRBV11-2 and TRBJ2-2 gives the whole variable domain EAGVAQSPRYKIIEKRQSVAFWCNPISGHATLYWYQQILGQGPKLLIQFQNNGVVDDSQLPKDRFSAERLKGVDSTLKIQPAKLEDSAVYLCASSPQGGAGELFFGEGSRLTVL.

The gene calls are TRBV5-6 and TRBJ1-2; TRBD1 matches 9 bases. The V gene end was trimmed by 3 bases and the J gene end by 8 bases; junction bases not matched to a gene: 11. The CDR3 is 15 amino acids. Germline assignment: CDR1 SGHDT and CDR2 YYEEEE. The CDR3 DNA reads as TGTGCCAGCAGCTACAGACAGGGGGTTGTTGAAGGCTACACCTTC. Residues: CASSYRQGVVEGYTF.

The V and J genes are TRBV5-1 and TRBJ1-1; D is perhaps TRBD1 (5 bases). V lost 6 bases to trimming and J lost 1 base, with 19 bases between them. The germline CDR1 and CDR2 sequences are SGHRS and YFSETQ. The CDR3 is 16 residues long. The CDR3 protein is CASNSAARVGNTEAFF. The CDR3 DNA sequence: TGCGCCAGCAACTCAGCCGCCAGGGTAGGGAACACTGAAGCTTTCTTT.